This TCR beta chain was captured by sequencing in a study of CD8 T cells in Susac syndrome. Study background: The sequenced Susac syndrome patients included about six who had clinically active disease and roughly eight who were in remission. Patients with Susac syndrome were therapy-naive, treated with corticosteroids, or treated with intravenous immunoglobulin alone when blood was collected.

With random hexamers, reverse transcription was performed on roughly 0.45 to 1 ug of RNA. The amplification used immunoSEQ multiplex PCR on TCR beta CDR3; it spanned 54 Vbeta and 13 Jbeta. TCRdb processed the immunoSEQ multiplex PCR reads anew with MiXCR; each CDR3 protein has one entry. The sample carries 65,000 to 95,000 distinct CDR3 sequences, approximately 93% recorded once. The germline V gene has CDR1 SGHNT and CDR2 YYREEE (reference sequence). This CDR3 region has 15 residues. V dropped 0 bases and J dropped 2; count of bases not matched to a gene: 2. The TCR was taken from a human donor with Susac syndrome. The sample consisted of CD8+ T cells from PBMCs. The chain joins TRBV5-4 to TRBJ2-3; 8 bases agree with TRBD2. CDR3 in DNA: TGTGCCAGCAGCTTGGCAGCGGGGGTCACAGATACGCAGTATTTT. Its translation is CASSLAAGVTDTQYF.